This T cell receptor (beta chain) came from a study of STAT5B mutations in CD4+ large granular lymphocyte leukemia. General study findings and limits: TRBV06-family usage was enriched in top patient clones (8/27) versus controls (2/35). Main leukemic clonotypes were patient-specific, but around 25% appeared at low frequency elsewhere.

Trimming pared 10 bases from V and 0 bases from J, leaving 15 bases between. Germline V gene sequence: CDR1 MDHEN, CDR2 SYDVKM. The CDR3 is 14 residues long. A note on this clone: Its antigen is unknown.

Clones were read by immunoSEQ multiplex PCR, and TCRdb kept only the in-frame ones, dropping some. The sample holds around 35,000 clones, about two thirds seen once. The genes are TRBV28 and TRBJ1-2; unclear D gene. This TCR was sampled from a human donor in good health. Material for sequencing was CD4+ T cells from blood buffy coats. The CDR3 spells CATTLTQANYGYTF. The CDR3 DNA is TGTGCCACCACTTTAACACAAGCTAACTATGGCTACACCTTC.